This T cell receptor (beta chain) was captured in a study of T cells in Graves' hyperthyroidism and ophthalmopathy. Overall study findings and caveats: Clonotypes that were expanded in thyroid above 0.001 mostly appeared in blood too.

Orbital computed tomography and thyroid ultrasound, together with serum TRAb and thyroxine and clinical symptoms, were used for diagnoses. Amplified TCR beta CDR3 regions came from RNA transcripts. HTBI primers were the set used in a first-round RT-PCR of the TCR CDR3. TCRdb reprocessed the multiplex PCR reads via MiXCR and lists one record per CDR3 protein. Here the sample spans 500,000 to 600,000 distinct CDR3 sequences, about 20% being singletons. Germline trimming cut 0 bases from V and 7 bases from J; bases unmatched to any gene: 9. The CDR3 is made up of 15 amino acids. Per germline, CDR1 GTSNPN and CDR2 SVGIG (reference sequence). This clonotype was detected many times. Its antigen is not known.

The specimen sequenced was blood. The clonotype was recovered from a man between 40 and 49 years old with Graves' ophthalmopathy. This chain links TRBV30 with TRBJ2-1, with 7 bases fitting TRBD2. Here the CDR3 reads CAWSVRGRAWNEQFF. In DNA form, the CDR3 reads TGTGCCTGGAGTGTACGTGGGAGGGCCTGGAATGAGCAGTTCTTC.